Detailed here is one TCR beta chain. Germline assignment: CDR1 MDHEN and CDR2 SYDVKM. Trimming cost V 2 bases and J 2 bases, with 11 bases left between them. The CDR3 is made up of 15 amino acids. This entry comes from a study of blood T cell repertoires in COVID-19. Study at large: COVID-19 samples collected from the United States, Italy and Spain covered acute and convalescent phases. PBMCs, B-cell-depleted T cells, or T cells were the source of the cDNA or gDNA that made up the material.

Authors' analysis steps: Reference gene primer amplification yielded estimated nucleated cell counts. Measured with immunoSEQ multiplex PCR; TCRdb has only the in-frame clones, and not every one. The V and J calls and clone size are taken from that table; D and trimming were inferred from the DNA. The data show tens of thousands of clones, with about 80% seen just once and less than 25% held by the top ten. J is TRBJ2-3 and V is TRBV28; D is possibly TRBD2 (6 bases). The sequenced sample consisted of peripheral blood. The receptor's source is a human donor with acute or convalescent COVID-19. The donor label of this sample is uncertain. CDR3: CASSLGGITTDTQYF. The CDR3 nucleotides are TGTGCCAGCAGTTTAGGGGGGATTACCACAGATACGCAGTATTTT.